This T cell receptor (beta chain) was retrieved from a study of CXCR3-negative and CXCR3-positive naive CD8 T cells. Germline V gives CDR1 SGDLS, CDR2 YYNGEE. CDR3 size: 15 residues. The method, 5' RACE with UMI labels, was used to prepare the TRB cDNA libraries. No DNA is given; TCRdb re-called the 5' RACE reads and lists each CDR3 protein once. This sample's clone table lists fewer than 55,000 distinct CDR3 sequences. CD8+ T cell subsets were each sorted in triplicate, about 290,000 cells apiece. CD45RO-CCR7+CD27+CD95- expression identified naive CD8+ T cells. About this clonotype: Its antigen is not identified.

Study outcomes and limitations: In both naive subsets diversity was comparably high, whereas memory CD8+ cells showed much lower diversity. Comparison of naive cells showed more hydrophobic TRB CDR3s in CXCR3-positive than in CXCR3-negative naive cells.

The clonotype originates from a human donor in good health. Some clones in this sample may be carry-over from other donors' samples. Input material: naive CXCR3- CD8+ T cells from blood. Specified subset: CD45RO-CCR7+CD27+CD95- naive CD8+ T cells lacking CXCR3 (TNR3-). The V and J genes are TRBV9 and TRBJ1-1; TCRdb's D call of TRBD1 is untestable without DNA. The CDR3 sequence: CASSVGGGLNTEAFF.